The next 5 T cell receptor beta chains were all read from a single sample in a study of control samples from healthy donors and cancer patients. Sequencing was performed with immunoSEQ multiplex PCR; in TCRdb, only in-frame clones are kept and a portion is missing. Among around 99,000 clones listed, roughly nine tenths were seen once. Sequenced sample: blood. Source of these receptors: a human donor in good health. The donor label of this sample is uncertain.

The genes are TRBV5-1 and TRBJ2-7; no reliable D call. V shed 0 bases and J shed 2 bases, with 12 bases lying between them. The CDR3 extends over 15 amino acids. Per germline, CDR1 SGHRS and CDR2 YFSETQ. CDR3 loop: CASSLDNWQTYEQYF. CDR3 coding DNA: TGCGCCAGCAGCTTGGATAATTGGCAGACCTACGAGCAGTACTTC.

The chain recombines TRBV11-2 with TRBJ1-1; D unclear. This CDR3 contains 14 residues. V dropped 3 bases and J dropped 4 bases, with 12 bases sitting between them. Looked up from germline, CDR1 is SGHAT and CDR2 is FQNNGV. CDR3 residues: CASSFEGSGTEAFF. CDR3 nucleotides: TGTGCCAGCAGCTTCGAGGGTTCAGGCACTGAAGCTTTCTTT.

J is TRBJ2-7 and V is TRBV28, with 10 bases identical to TRBD1. Per the germline V gene, CDR1 is MDHEN and CDR2 is SYDVKM. The CDR3 contains 15 residues. Trimming removed 8 bases from V and 4 bases from J; junction bases left unmatched: 11. The CDR3 here is CASGGTGDRDYEQYF. In nucleotides, the CDR3 is TGTGCCAGCGGCGGGACAGGGGACCGAGATTACGAGCAGTACTTC.

This clone appeared a few times. The chain is built from TRBV6-6 and TRBJ1-4; D not certain. Germline CDR1 is MNHNY and CDR2 is SVGAGI (reference sequence). The CDR3 loop spans 16 amino acids. Trimming removed 0 bases from V and 0 bases from J, with 8 bases in between. The CDR3 sequence: CASSYSRPPTNEKLFF. CDR3 in DNA: TGTGCCAGCAGTTACTCGAGGCCACCAACTAATGAAAAACTGTTTTTT.

This clone was counted a single time. Written as DNA, the CDR3 is TGTGCCACCAGCAGAGAGAAGAACACTGAAGCTTTCTTT. Translation gives CATSREKNTEAFF. The genes are TRBV15 and TRBJ1-1, with D uncertain. This CDR3 has 13 amino acids. V was shortened by 0 bases and J by 1 base, with 3 bases between the two germline ends. Germline V gene lookup returns CDR1 LNHNV and CDR2 YYDKDF (reference sequence). Filled out from reference TRBV15 and TRBJ1-1, the complete variable domain reads DAMVIQNPRYQVTQFGKPVTLSCSQTLNHNVMYWYQQKSSQAPKLLFHYYDKDFNNEADTPDNFQSRRPNTSFCFLDIRSPGLGDTAMYLCATSREKNTEAFFGQGTRLTVV.